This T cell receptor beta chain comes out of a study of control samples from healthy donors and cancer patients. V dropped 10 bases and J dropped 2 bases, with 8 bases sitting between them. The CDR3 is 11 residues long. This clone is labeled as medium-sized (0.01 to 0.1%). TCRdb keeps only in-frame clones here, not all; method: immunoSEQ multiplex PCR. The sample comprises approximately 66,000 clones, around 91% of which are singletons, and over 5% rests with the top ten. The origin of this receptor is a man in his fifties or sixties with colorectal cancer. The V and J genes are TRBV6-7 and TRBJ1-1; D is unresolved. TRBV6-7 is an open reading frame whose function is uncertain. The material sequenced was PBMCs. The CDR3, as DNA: TGTGCCACCGGGGTAAACACTGAAGCTTTCTTT. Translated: CATGVNTEAFF.